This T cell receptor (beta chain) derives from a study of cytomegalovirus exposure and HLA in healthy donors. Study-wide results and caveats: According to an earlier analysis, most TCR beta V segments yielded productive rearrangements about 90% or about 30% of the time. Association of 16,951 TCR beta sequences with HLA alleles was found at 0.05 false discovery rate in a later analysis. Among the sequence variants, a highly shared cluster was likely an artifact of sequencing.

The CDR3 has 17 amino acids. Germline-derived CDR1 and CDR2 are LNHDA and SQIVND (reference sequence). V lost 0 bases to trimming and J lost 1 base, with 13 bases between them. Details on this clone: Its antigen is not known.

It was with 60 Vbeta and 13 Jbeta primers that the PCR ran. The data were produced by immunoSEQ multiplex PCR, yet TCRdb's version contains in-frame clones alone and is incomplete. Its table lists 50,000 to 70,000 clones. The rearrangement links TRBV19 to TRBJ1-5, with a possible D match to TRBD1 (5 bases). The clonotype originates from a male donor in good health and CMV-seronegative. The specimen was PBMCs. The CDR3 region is CASSIEGSRGSNQPQHF. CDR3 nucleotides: TGTGCCAGTAGTATAGAAGGGTCGCGGGGGAGCAATCAGCCCCAGCATTTT.